This entry describes one T cell receptor (beta chain). Antigen unknown. With 60 Vbeta and 13 Jbeta primers, the PCR was carried out. Data came from immunoSEQ multiplex PCR; TCRdb stores just in-frame clones and leaves some out. This sample yields more than 95,000 clones, of which around 73% are seen a single time; approximately 1.7% belongs to the top ten. This record comes from a study of cytomegalovirus exposure and HLA in healthy donors. Findings and limits, study-wide: In an earlier analysis, about 87% or about 30%: the productive usage of most TCR beta V segments. In vitro confirmation showed a few CMV-associated chains to be CMV antigen specific.

Unmatched junction bases numbered 9, after V lost 8 bases and J lost 2 bases. This CDR3 comprises 15 residues. The germline CDR1 and CDR2 sequences are MNHNS and SASEGT. Sequenced input: PBMCs. The chain links TRBV6-1 to TRBJ2-5, with 9 bases identical to TRBD1. The receptor comes from a woman aged 35 to 49 in good health and CMV-seronegative. The CDR3 sequence is CASLLDRGGQETQYF. The CDR3 DNA reads as TGTGCCAGCCTCTTGGACAGGGGAGGGCAAGAGACCCAGTACTTC.